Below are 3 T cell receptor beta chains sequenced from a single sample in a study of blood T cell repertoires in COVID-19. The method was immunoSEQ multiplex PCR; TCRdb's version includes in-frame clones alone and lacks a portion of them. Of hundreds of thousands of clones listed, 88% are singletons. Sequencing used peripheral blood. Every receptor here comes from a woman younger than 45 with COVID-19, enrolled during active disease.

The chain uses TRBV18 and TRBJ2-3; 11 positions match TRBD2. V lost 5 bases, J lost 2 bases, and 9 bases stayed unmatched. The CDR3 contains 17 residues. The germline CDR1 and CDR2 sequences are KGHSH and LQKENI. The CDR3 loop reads CASSSLGLAGNTDTQYF. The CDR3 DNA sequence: TGTGCCAGCTCATCTCTCGGACTAGCGGGCAACACAGATACGCAGTATTTT. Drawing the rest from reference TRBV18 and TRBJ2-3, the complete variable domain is NAGVMQNPRHLVRRRGQEARLRCSPMKGHSHVYWYRQLPEEGLKFMVYLQKENIIDESGMPKERFSAEFPKEGPSILRIQQVVRGDSAAYFCASSSLGLAGNTDTQYFGPGTRLTVL.

CDR3 amino acids: CASSQSTRNTEAFF. The CDR3, as DNA: TGCGCCAGCAGCCAATCGACAAGGAACACTGAAGCTTTCTTT. The chain joins TRBV4-3 to TRBJ1-1; D gene unclear. This CDR3 spans 14 amino acids. V was cut by 2 bases and J by 1 base, with 8 bases left in between. The V gene's germline CDR1 is LGHNA and CDR2 YSLEER.

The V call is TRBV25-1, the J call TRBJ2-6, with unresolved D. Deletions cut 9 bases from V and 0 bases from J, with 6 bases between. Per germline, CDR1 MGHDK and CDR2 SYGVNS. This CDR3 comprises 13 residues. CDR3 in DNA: TGTGCCAGTGTCAGCTCTGGGGCCAACGTCCTGACTTTC. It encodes CASVSSGANVLTF.